The 21 T cell receptor beta chains below all came from one sample that was sequenced in a study of blood T cell repertoires in COVID-19. The protocol was immunoSEQ multiplex PCR, while the TCRdb copy is restricted to in-frame clones and leaves out a portion. Of approximately 27,000 clones listed, around nine tenths are singletons. The sequenced sample was peripheral blood. These receptors were obtained from a man between 65 and 85 years old with acute or convalescent COVID-19.

The rearrangement uses TRBV4-3 and TRBJ1-2, with 7 positions matching TRBD1. Per the germline V gene, CDR1 is LGHNA and CDR2 is YSLEER. V shed 3 bases, J shed 4 bases, and the junction held 8 bases outside the gene matches. The CDR3 is 15 residues long. The CDR3, as DNA: TGCGCCAGCAGCCAGTCGGGACAGTTTGCCTATGGCTACACCTTC. This sequence encodes CASSQSGQFAYGYTF.

The chain employs TRBV7-2 and TRBJ2-2; 8 bases map to TRBD1. There are 16 residues in the CDR3. The V gene's germline CDR1 is SGHTA and CDR2 FQGNSA. J lost 6 bases, V lost 5 bases, and 11 bases had no gene match. The CDR3 coding sequence is TGTGCCAGCAGCCCAGTCGGGACAGGAAGTTCCGGGGAGCTGTTTTTT. Its translation is CASSPVGTGSSGELFF.

The V call is TRBV10-3, the J call TRBJ1-2; TRBD1 aligns across 7 bases. V shed 2 bases and J 5 bases; nucleotides not matched to a gene: 11. The CDR3 runs to 16 residues. The germline V gene has CDR1 ENHRY and CDR2 SYGVKD. The CDR3 here is CAISEDYRGFEYGYTF. CDR3 DNA sequence: TGTGCCATCAGTGAGGACTACAGGGGTTTTGAATATGGCTACACCTTC.

The J gene is TRBJ2-2, the V gene TRBV6-6; D possibly corresponds to TRBD2 (5 bases). The CDR3 is 14 residues long. CDR1 and CDR2 from the germline V gene are MNHNY and SVGAGI (reference sequence). V dropped 5 bases and J dropped 4 bases, with 11 bases sitting between them. CDR3 amino acids: CASSASWTTGELFF. DNA of the CDR3: TGTGCCAGCAGTGCTAGCTGGACCACCGGGGAGCTGTTTTTT.

The chain couples TRBV4-1 to TRBJ2-1, with unresolved D. CDR1 MGHRA and CDR2 YSYEKL come from the germline V gene. V gave up 1 base and J gave up 3 bases, with 13 bases separating them. This CDR3 is 16 amino acids long. The CDR3 region is CASSQGVAESYNEQFF. In nucleotides, the CDR3 is TGCGCCAGCAGCCAAGGTGTGGCGGAGAGCTACAATGAGCAGTTCTTC.

This sequence joins TRBV12-5 and TRBJ1-3; possibly TRBD1 for D (6 bases). The CDR3 covers 20 residues. V was trimmed by 0 bases and J by 0 bases, leaving 21 bases between them. CDR1 is LGHNT and CDR2 is FRNRAP in the germline V gene. The DNA of the CDR3 is TGTGCTAGTGGTTTGGTACACCTAACCTTTACAGGGCTCTCTGGAAACACCATATATTTT. Its translation: CASGLVHLTFTGLSGNTIYF.

The chain joins TRBV6-5 to TRBJ1-2; D not certain. Germline CDR1 and CDR2: MNHEY and SVGAGI. The CDR3 contains 13 residues. V lost 6 bases and J lost 6, with 14 bases in between. CDR3 loop: CASRLLDGDGYTF. The CDR3 nucleotides are TGTGCCAGCAGATTACTGGACGGGGATGGCTACACCTTC.

This clone was counted once. This chain connects TRBV12-3 or TRBV12-4 to TRBJ1-2; 8 bases line up with TRBD1. Germline trimming cut 3 bases from V and 7 bases from J; bases unmatched to any gene: 4. This CDR3 spans 13 amino acids. The DNA for the CDR3 is TGTGCCAGCAGTTTCCGACAGGGGAGTGGCTACACCTTC. Translating gives CASSFRQGSGYTF.

This clone was picked up one time. The rearrangement joins TRBV5-1 to TRBJ2-2, with 7 bases that match TRBD2. V gave up 0 bases and J gave up 6 bases; unmatched junction bases: 5. Germline CDR1 is SGHRS and CDR2 is YFSETQ. The CDR3 runs to 15 residues. CDR3 in amino acids: CASSLEGGPPGELFF. Written as DNA, the CDR3 is TGCGCCAGCAGCTTGGAGGGAGGGCCTCCCGGGGAGCTGTTTTTT. The whole variable domain, filled in from reference TRBV5-1 and TRBJ2-2, reads KAGVTQTPRYLIKTRGQQVTLSCSPISGHRSVSWYQQTPGQGLQFLFEYFSETQRNKGNFPGRFSGRQFSNSRSEMNVSTLELGDSALYLCASSLEGGPPGELFFGEGSRLTVL.

The V and J genes are TRBV10-3 and TRBJ1-5, with TRBD1 matching 7 bases. Trimming removed 10 bases from V and 5 bases from J; junction bases left unmatched: 8. The germline V gene encodes CDR1 ENHRY and CDR2 SYGVKD. The CDR3 runs 13 residues. This CDR3 is CASGIDRDQPQHF. DNA for the CDR3: TGTGCCAGCGGAATAGACAGGGATCAGCCCCAGCATTTT.

This clone has a handful of counts. The chain joins TRBV5-5 to TRBJ1-6; TRBD1 matches at 9 bases. From germline, CDR1 is SGHKS and CDR2 YYEKEE (reference sequence). This CDR3 region has 18 residues. V shed 1 base, J shed 7 bases, and the junction held 12 bases outside the gene matches. DNA for the CDR3: TGTGCCAGCAGCTTGTTGCAGGGCTCGGGGACAGGGAATTCACCCCTCCACTTT. This codes for CASSLLQGSGTGNSPLHF.

V usage is TRBV9 and J usage is TRBJ1-1, with D possibly matching TRBD1 (5 bases). V lost 3 bases and J 0 bases, leaving 12 bases between the germline ends. The CDR3 is 15 residues long. Germline CDR1 is SGDLS and CDR2 is YYNGEE. The CDR3 region is CASSARGGVNTEAFF. CDR3 nucleotide sequence: TGTGCCAGCAGCGCGAGGGGCGGGGTGAACACTGAAGCTTTCTTT. The full variable domain, in which reference TRBV9 and TRBJ1-1 provide the parts outside the CDR3, is DSGVTQTPKHLITATGQRVTLRCSPRSGDLSVYWYQQSLDQGLQFLIQYYNGEERAKGNILERFSAQQFPDLHSELNLSSLELGDSALYFCASSARGGVNTEAFFGQGTRLTVV.

This rearrangement joins TRBV28 to TRBJ2-1; the match to TRBD2 covers 9 bases. Germline V gene data show CDR1 as MDHEN and CDR2 as SYDVKM. The V and J ends lost 1 base and 8 bases, in that order; junction bases with no gene match: 6. CDR3 length: 15 residues. CDR3 amino acids: CASSLSVAGVDEQFF. The CDR3 DNA reads TGTGCCAGCAGTTTATCCGTAGCGGGAGTCGATGAGCAGTTCTTC.

The chain links TRBV5-1 to TRBJ1-1, with 9 nucleotides matching TRBD1. CDR3 length: 14 residues. The V segment lost 0 bases and the J segment 5 bases; nucleotides outside the gene matches: 2. Germline CDR1 reads SGHRS; CDR2 reads YFSETQ. CDR3 loop: CASSLDRGLTEAFF. The CDR3 DNA follows: TGCGCCAGCAGCTTGGACAGGGGGCTTACTGAAGCTTTCTTT.

The chain has TRBV19 and TRBJ1-5; 9 bases are a match to TRBD1. CDR1 is LNHDA and CDR2 is SQIVND in the germline V gene (reference sequence). J lost 2 bases, V lost 5 bases, and 19 bases had no gene match. The CDR3 covers 20 residues. DNA of the CDR3: TGTGCCAGTAGTCACTCTCGGATCGGGACAGGGACATATGGCAATCAGCCCCAGCATTTT. Translated: CASSHSRIGTGTYGNQPQHF.

J is TRBJ1-2 and V is TRBV19; 9 bases are a match to TRBD1. The V gene end was trimmed by 4 bases and the J gene end by 3 bases; junction bases not matched to a gene: 9. Germline-derived CDR1 and CDR2 are LNHDA and SQIVND (reference sequence). CDR3 length equals 16 residues. The CDR3 bases are TGTGCCAGTAGTACCTGGACAGGGGACGGAGACTATGGCTACACCTTC. Amino acids: CASSTWTGDGDYGYTF.

The V gene is TRBV9, the J gene TRBJ2-7; the D gene is possibly TRBD1 (6 bases). V was clipped by 4 bases and J by 2 bases, with 13 bases between them. The CDR3 totals 14 residues. Germline V gene sequence: CDR1 SGDLS, CDR2 YYNGEE. The CDR3 sequence is CASSTQGVPYEQYF. Here the CDR3 DNA reads TGTGCCAGCAGCACACAGGGTGTCCCCTACGAGCAGTACTTC.

The V and J genes are TRBV18 and TRBJ2-3, with 7 bases fitting TRBD2. The CDR3 is made up of 16 amino acids. Germline lookup yields CDR1 KGHSH and CDR2 LQKENI. V lost 0 bases to trimming and J lost 3 bases; unmatched junction nucleotides: 6. The CDR3 spells CASSPPGEGRTDTQYF. The CDR3 DNA is TGTGCCAGCTCACCACCGGGGGAGGGGAGGACAGATACGCAGTATTTT.

V is TRBV19 and J is TRBJ1-2; TRBD1 agrees at 10 bases. The CDR3 sequence is 16 residues long. Germline V gene sequence: CDR1 LNHDA, CDR2 SQIVND (reference sequence). V lost 1 base, J lost 4 bases, and 6 bases stayed unmatched. The CDR3 sequence is CASSIAWTGGLYGYTF. CDR3 coding DNA: TGTGCCAGTAGTATAGCTTGGACAGGGGGACTCTATGGCTACACCTTC.

Only a few counts were recorded for this clone. CDR3 sequence (DNA): TGTGCCAGCAGTCCTGGGACAGGCGTTGTTAATCAGCCCCAGCATTTT. Encoded protein: CASSPGTGVVNQPQHF. This rearrangement joins TRBV28 to TRBJ1-5; 8 bases align to TRBD1. The V gene end was trimmed by 5 bases and the J gene end by 4 bases; junction bases not matched to a gene: 10. The CDR3 is 16 amino acids. Germline V gene sequence: CDR1 MDHEN, CDR2 SYDVKM.

The rearrangement uses TRBV9 and TRBJ1-3, with D hard to call. Germline lookup yields CDR1 SGDLS and CDR2 YYNGEE. The CDR3 loop spans 15 amino acids. Trimming took 0 bases from V and 1 from J, leaving 8 bases between them. CDR3 sequence: CASSVDNGSGNTIYF. The CDR3, as DNA: TGTGCCAGCAGCGTAGATAACGGTTCTGGAAACACCATATATTTT.